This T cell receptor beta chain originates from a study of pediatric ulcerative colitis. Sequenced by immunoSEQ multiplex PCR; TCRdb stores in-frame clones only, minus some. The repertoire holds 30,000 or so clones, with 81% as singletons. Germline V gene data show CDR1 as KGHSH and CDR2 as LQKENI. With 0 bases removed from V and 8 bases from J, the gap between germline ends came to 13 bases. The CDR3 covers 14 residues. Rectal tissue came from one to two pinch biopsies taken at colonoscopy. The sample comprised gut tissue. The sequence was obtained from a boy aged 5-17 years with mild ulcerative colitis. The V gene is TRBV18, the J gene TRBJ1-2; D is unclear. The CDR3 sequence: CASSPPKNDRGYTF. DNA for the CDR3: TGTGCCAGCTCACCACCTAAGAACGATCGGGGCTACACCTTC.